Listed below are T cell receptor beta chains from one sample, sequenced in a study of human T cells and chemical hapten exposure. One entry per CDR3 protein results from TCRdb running MiXCR on the 5' RACE reads. The repertoire has some 150,000 distinct CDR3 sequences, 4.1% of them found once; the top ten carry around 1.4%. The receptors stem from a female donor in good health. CDR3s include the opening cysteine and the closing phenylalanine or tryptophan. A D gene is named only where the DNA matches it firmly. Rows may omit the clone size; those that give it use once, few, many or a size class.

clone size	J gene	CDR3 length	D gene	V gene	CDR3 DNA	CDR3 protein
many	TRBJ2-2	16	-	TRBV3-1	TGTGCCAGCAGCCAAGCCCAGGGGACGGGACCCGGGGAGCTGTTTTTT	CASSQAQGTGPGELFF
many	TRBJ2-3	17	TRBD1	TRBV5-1	TGCGCCAGCAGCTTGACGACACGACAGGGGGCAGGAGATACGCAGTATTTT	CASSLTTRQGAGDTQYF
few	TRBJ1-3	15	TRBD1	TRBV5-5	TGTGCCAGCACACGACAGGGAGACTCTGGAAACACCATATATTTT	CASTRQGDSGNTIYF
many	TRBJ2-5	15	-	TRBV28	TGTGCCAGCACCTCATCGGACGGGTACCAAGAGACCCAGTACTTC	CASTSSDGYQETQYF
many	TRBJ2-3	13	-	TRBV29-1	TGCAGCGTTGATTCGGGCTACACAGATACGCAGTATTTT	CSVDSGYTDTQYF
many	TRBJ1-4	16	-	TRBV4-3	TGCGCCAGCAGCCAAGAATACGGAGCAACTAATGAAAAACTGTTTTTT	CASSQEYGATNEKLFF
many	TRBJ2-7	14	-	TRBV28	TGTGCCAGCAGTTTACACACCGTCTCCTACGAGCAGTACTTC	CASSLHTVSYEQYF
many	TRBJ1-5	14	TRBD1	TRBV12-3/TRBV12-4	TGTGCCAGCAGTCATGACAGGGGCCAACAGCCCCAGCATTTT	CASSHDRGQQPQHF
many	TRBJ1-6	16	TRBD1	TRBV12-3/TRBV12-4	TGTGCCAGCAGAACGACAGGGGGAGCCATTAATTCACCCCTCCACTTT	CASRTTGGAINSPLHF
many	TRBJ2-7	14	-	TRBV27	TGTGCCAGCAGTGAAACCGGGACATATCACGAGCAGTACTTC	CASSETGTYHEQYF
many	TRBJ1-1	14	-	TRBV11-2	TGTGCCAGCAGCTTTGATGGGGGGGGGACGGAAGCTTTCTTT	CASSFDGGGTEAFF
many	TRBJ1-4	15	-	TRBV5-1	TGCGCCAGCAGCACCGGGACGGCAACTAATGAAAAACTGTTTTTT	CASSTGTATNEKLFF
many	TRBJ1-1	15	TRBD1	TRBV5-1	TGCGCCAGCAGCTACCAAGGGGGCCGAAACACTGAAGCTTTCTTT	CASSYQGGRNTEAFF
many	TRBJ2-3	18	TRBD1	TRBV20-1	TGCAGTGCTAGCTACAGGGGGCGAGACCTATTTAGCACAGATACGCAGTATTTT	CSASYRGRDLFSTDTQYF
many	TRBJ1-5	15	-	TRBV12-3/TRBV12-4	TGTGCCAGCAGGGCAGGCAAGCGGGTAAATCAGCCCCAGCATTTT	CASRAGKRVNQPQHF
many	TRBJ1-1	13	-	TRBV9	TGTGCCAGCAGCGTAGAAGGGAACACTGAAGCTTTCTTT	CASSVEGNTEAFF
few	TRBJ1-1	14	TRBD1	TRBV5-6	TGTGCCAGCAGCTGGGACAGGGAGGGTGCTGAAGCTTTCTTT	CASSWDREGAEAFF
many	TRBJ2-1	21	TRBD2	TRBV7-9	TGTGCGAGCAGCTTCCACCGTACGGGCGGAGTTAATCCTAGCGGGGGGAATGAGCAGTTCTTC	CASSFHRTGGVNPSGGNEQFF
few	TRBJ1-6	14	-	TRBV19	TGTGCCAGTAGTCCTAACAGGGATAATTCACCCCTCCACTTT	CASSPNRDNSPLHF
many	TRBJ2-4	13	-	TRBV9	TGTGCCAGCAGCGTAGGGGGGGAGAACATTCAGTACTTC	CASSVGGENIQYF
many	TRBJ2-7	15	TRBD1	TRBV14	TGTGCCAGCAGCCACACCCTAGACAGGGGCCACGAGCAGTACTTC	CASSHTLDRGHEQYF
many	TRBJ1-5	13	-	TRBV5-1	TGCGCCAGCAGCTTGGTTCCCGATCAGCCCCAGCATTTT	CASSLVPDQPQHF
many	TRBJ1-5	14	-	TRBV9	TGTGCCAGCAGCTATGGGGAATTGGGACAGCCCCAGCATTTT	CASSYGELGQPQHF
many	TRBJ1-2	14	-	TRBV7-9	TGTGCCAGCAGCCGCGAGACAGCCATCTATGGCTACACCTTC	CASSRETAIYGYTF
many	TRBJ1-2	17	-	TRBV21-1	TGTGCCAGCTGCCGTCGGACACTAAGGCATGGGAACTATGGCTACACCTTC	CASCRRTLRHGNYGYTF
many	TRBJ2-7	16	TRBD2	TRBV7-2	TGTGCCAGCAGCTCCTATCCGGGACTACAACTCTACGAGCAGTACTTC	CASSSYPGLQLYEQYF
few	TRBJ2-2	14	TRBD1	TRBV6-1	TGTGCCAGCAGGGGACAGGGGGGGACCGGGGAGCTGTTTTTT	CASRGQGGTGELFF
many	TRBJ1-1	16	-	TRBV5-5	TGTGCCAGCAGCTTGGCCCTGGGGCGCGGGAACACTGAAGCTTTCTTT	CASSLALGRGNTEAFF
few	TRBJ1-6	14	-	TRBV7-3	TGTGCCAGCAGCTTAATCCCCTCTAATTCACCCCTCCACTTT	CASSLIPSNSPLHF
-	TRBJ1-5	17	TRBD1	TRBV7-8	TGTGACAGAAGAAATTGGGGACAGGGGGGAAGCAATAAGAACCAGCATTTT	CDRRNWGQGGSNKNQHF
many	TRBJ2-7	16	TRBD1	TRBV16	TGTGCCAGCAGCAGCGAGGGGGGACAGGGGTCCTACGAGCAGTACTTC	CASSSEGGQGSYEQYF
few	TRBJ1-3	16	TRBD1	TRBV28	TGTGCCAGCAGTCTTCCGACAGGGATCTCTGGAAACACCATATATTTT	CASSLPTGISGNTIYF
-	TRBJ2-3	14	-	TRBV7-7	TGTGCCAGCAGCTTAGGTCGCCTAACAGATACGCAGTATTTT	CASSLGRLTDTQYF
many	TRBJ1-4	20	-	TRBV5-1	TGCGCCAGCAGCTTCGGACTATTAGGCAGCGTAAAGTCAACTAATGAAAAACTGTTTTTT	CASSFGLLGSVKSTNEKLFF
many	TRBJ1-1	16	TRBD1	TRBV9	TGTGCCAGCAGCTCGGGACAGGCCTACTTGAACACTGAAGCTTTCTTT	CASSSGQAYLNTEAFF
many	TRBJ1-1	12	-	TRBV7-9	TGTGCCAGCAGCTCCCCGGGGACTGAAGCTTTCTTT	CASSSPGTEAFF
many	TRBJ2-7	15	TRBD1	TRBV7-2	TGTGCCAGCAGCCCAAGACAGGGGTGGTACTACGAGCAGTACTTC	CASSPRQGWYYEQYF
many	TRBJ1-1	12	-	TRBV18	TGTGCCAGCGAGGCAGGGAACACTGAAGCTTTCTTT	CASEAGNTEAFF
many	TRBJ1-5	15	-	TRBV28	TGTGCCAGCAGAAAGCAGGGAGGGAGCAATCAGCCCCAGCATTTT	CASRKQGGSNQPQHF
many	TRBJ2-1	14	-	TRBV5-1	TGCGCCAGCAGCCTTGAGGGGTACCACAATGAGCAGTTCTTC	CASSLEGYHNEQFF
few	TRBJ2-2	14	-	TRBV6-4	TGTGCCAGCAGTCGGGACTTCAACACCGGGGAGCTGTTTTTT	CASSRDFNTGELFF
many	TRBJ2-7	12	-	TRBV3-1	TGTGCCAGCAGCCGAGCAACCTACGAGCAGTACTTC	CASSRATYEQYF
many	TRBJ2-4	13	-	TRBV6-2/TRBV6-3	TGTGCCAGCAGTTACTTCATAGCAAACATTCAGTACTTC	CASSYFIANIQYF
many	TRBJ2-5	11	-	TRBV20-1	TGCAGTGCCAGGCCATGGGAGACCCAGTACTTC	CSARPWETQYF
many	TRBJ1-5	13	-	TRBV29-1	TGCAGCGTTGGGGCAGGGGCAGACTTGCCCCAGCATTTT	CSVGAGADLPQHF